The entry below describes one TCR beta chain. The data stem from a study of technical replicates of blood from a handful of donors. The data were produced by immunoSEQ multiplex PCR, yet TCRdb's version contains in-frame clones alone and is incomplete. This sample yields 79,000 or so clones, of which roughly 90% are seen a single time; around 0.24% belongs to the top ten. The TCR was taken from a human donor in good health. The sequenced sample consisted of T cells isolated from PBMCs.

CDR3 DNA: TGTGCCAGCAGCCCCAAAGATCACAGGGCTGACAATGAGCAGTTCTTC. Translated, it gives CASSPKDHRADNEQFF. This chain links TRBV4-2 with TRBJ2-1; a possible D gene is TRBD1 (6 bases). This CDR3 is 16 amino acids long. V shed 4 bases and J shed 5 bases, with 18 bases lying between them. Germline loops: CDR1 LGHNA, CDR2 YNFKEQ.